This T cell receptor (beta chain) emerged from a study of T cells in Graves' hyperthyroidism and ophthalmopathy. Overall study context: Peripheral blood was obtained at initial diagnosis, preceding any treatment. General observations from the study: Most thyroid clonotypes that were expanded above 0.001 also turned up in blood.

Exclusion of a patient resulted from uncontrolled infection, other autoimmune disease, pregnancy or lactation. PBMCs were sourced from less than 12 ml fresh peripheral blood. RNA transcripts gave rise to amplified TCR beta CDR3 regions. During a first-round RT-PCR of the TCR CDR3, the HTBI primer set was used. TCRdb passed the multiplex PCR reads through MiXCR, listing each CDR3 protein once. This sample has hundreds of thousands of distinct CDR3 sequences, with around 20% found just once. Points on this clonotype: Its cognate antigen is unknown.

The V end lost 2 bases, the J end lost 3 bases, and 4 bases lay between the germline ends. The CDR3 spans 13 residues. Germline-derived CDR1 and CDR2 are ENHRY and SYGVKD. The chain has TRBV10-3 and TRBJ1-4; D uncertain. Material: blood. This TCR was recovered from a man aged 25-40 years with Graves' ophthalmopathy. The CDR3 sequence: CAISEPSNEKLFF. CDR3 in DNA: TGTGCCATCAGTGAGCCATCTAATGAAAAACTGTTTTTT.